This TCR beta chain was found in a study of T cells in Graves' hyperthyroidism and ophthalmopathy. Disease duration was under 3 months in the ophthalmopathy patients, who also had a Clinical Activity Score of at least 3 and a NOSPECS grade of at least 4. Researchers barred patients who had uncontrolled infection, other autoimmune disease, pregnancy or lactation. The CDR3 has 14 residues. With 3 bases removed from V and 6 bases from J, the gap between germline ends came to 12 bases. There were TCR beta CDR3 regions amplified from RNA transcripts. An initial round of RT-PCR targeting the TCR CDR3 relied on the HTBI primer set. Via MiXCR, TCRdb re-called the multiplex PCR reads, giving one row per CDR3 protein. The sample has 560,000 or so distinct CDR3 sequences, about 20% seen once; the top ten hold roughly 47%.

This chain joins TRBV12-3 or TRBV12-4 and TRBJ2-1; tentatively, D is TRBD1 (5 bases). The specimen sequenced was blood. This sequence originates from a man between 35 and 55 years old with Graves' ophthalmopathy. The CDR3 DNA reads as TGTGCCAGCAGTTTTGGGCAGGGCAGCAATGAGCAGTTCTTC. Protein: CASSFGQGSNEQFF.